This T cell receptor beta chain was obtained from a study of T-cell memory formation after mild COVID-19. Whole-study results and caveats: Largely, contracting CD4+ clones fell within CM and EM, and contracting CD8+ clones within EMRA.

V was trimmed by 1 base and J by 1 base, leaving 10 bases between them. This CDR3 comprises 14 residues. Germline V lookup: CDR1 DFQATT, CDR2 SNEGSKA (reference sequence). One entry per CDR3 protein results from TCRdb running MiXCR on the 5' RACE reads. The sample has 55,000 to 70,000 distinct CDR3 sequences; 28% are singletons. Remarks on this clonotype: The antigen is not known.

Material for sequencing was PBMCs or a T cell subset sorted from them (not recorded which). The receptor was isolated from a man between 18 and 29 years old who had mild COVID-19 (a few samples of this study predate the infection). Cell type and time point are not known. The chain has TRBV20-1 and TRBJ1-2; D is undetermined. The DNA of the CDR3 is TGCAGTGCTAGAGTTGCGGGCTATAACTATGGCTACACCTTC. Amino acids: CSARVAGYNYGYTF.